This T cell receptor beta chain is from a study of blood T cell repertoires in COVID-19. Germline-derived CDR1 and CDR2 are SGHTA and FQGTGA. Trimming removed 2 bases at V and 2 bases at J, with 11 bases between. The CDR3 covers 15 residues. This clone appeared a single time. TCRdb's table, derived via immunoSEQ multiplex PCR, lists solely in-frame clones and lacks some. The sample includes approximately 120,000 clones, around 86% of them seen just once. The V and J genes are TRBV7-3 and TRBJ2-3; D is undetermined. The sequenced material came from peripheral blood. The clonotype was recovered from a man older than 75 with active or convalescent COVID-19. The CDR3 bases are TGTGCCAGCAGCTTATTGGCTGAACCCACAGATACGCAGTATTTT. Encoded protein: CASSLLAEPTDTQYF.